This T cell receptor (beta chain) was identified during a study of T cells expressing NK-cell markers. About the research overall: According to the study, TCR beta repertoires originated from sorted CD3+CD56+NKG2C+, CD3+CD56+NKG2C- and CD3+CD56-NKG2C+ T cells. Among the eight sequenced donors, seven tested HCMV-seropositive and one tested seronegative. Notes on the study in general: Each of over 5 donors carried dominant NKG2C+ clonotypes accounting for about 1.0-8% of CD8+ T cells.

Synthesis of TCR beta cDNA relied on 5'RACE template switching carrying UMIs. After re-calling the 5' RACE reads, TCRdb lists one entry per CDR3 protein, DNA absent. This sample's table has around 550,000 distinct CDR3 sequences. CDR1 and CDR2 (germline): DFQATT, SNEGSKA (reference sequence). The CDR3 is made up of 14 amino acids. About this clonotype itself: The antigen is undetermined.

The chain has TRBV20-1 and TRBJ2-1; the TCRdb call, TRBD2, lacks DNA for checking. The sample comprised blood T cells: a sorted CD56 or NKG2C T cell subset, CD4+ or CD8+ T cells, or bulk PBMC T cells (not recorded which). The receptor was derived from a man between 18 and 35 years old in good health. CDR3 region: CSATKRDLGNEQFF.